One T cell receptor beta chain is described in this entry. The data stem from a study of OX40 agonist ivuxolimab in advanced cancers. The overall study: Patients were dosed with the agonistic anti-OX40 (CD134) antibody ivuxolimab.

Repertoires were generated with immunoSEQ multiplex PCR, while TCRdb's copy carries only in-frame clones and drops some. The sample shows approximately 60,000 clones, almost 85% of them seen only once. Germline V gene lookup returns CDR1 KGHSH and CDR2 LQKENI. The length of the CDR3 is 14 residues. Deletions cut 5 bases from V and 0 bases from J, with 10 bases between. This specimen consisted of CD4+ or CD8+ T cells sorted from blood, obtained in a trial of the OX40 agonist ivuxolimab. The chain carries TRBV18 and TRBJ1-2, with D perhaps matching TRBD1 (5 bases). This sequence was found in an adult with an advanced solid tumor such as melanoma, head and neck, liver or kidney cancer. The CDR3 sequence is CASSTEGTNYGYTF. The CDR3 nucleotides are TGTGCCAGCTCAACCGAGGGGACTAACTATGGCTACACCTTC.